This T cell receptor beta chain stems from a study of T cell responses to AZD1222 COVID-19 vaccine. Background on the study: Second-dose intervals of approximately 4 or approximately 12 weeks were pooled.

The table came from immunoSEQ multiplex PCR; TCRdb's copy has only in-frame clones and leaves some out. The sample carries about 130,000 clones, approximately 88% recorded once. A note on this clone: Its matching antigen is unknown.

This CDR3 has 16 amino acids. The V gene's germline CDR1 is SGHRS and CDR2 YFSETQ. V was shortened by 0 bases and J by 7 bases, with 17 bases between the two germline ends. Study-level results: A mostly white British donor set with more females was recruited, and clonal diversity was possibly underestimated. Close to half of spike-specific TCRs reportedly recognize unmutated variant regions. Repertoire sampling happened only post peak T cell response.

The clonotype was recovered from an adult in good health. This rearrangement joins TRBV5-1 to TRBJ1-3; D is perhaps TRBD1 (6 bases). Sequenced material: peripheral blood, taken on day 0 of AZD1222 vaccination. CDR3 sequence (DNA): TGCGCCAGCAGCTTGGATCCGACAGGATCTCGGAACACCATATATTTT. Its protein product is CASSLDPTGSRNTIYF.